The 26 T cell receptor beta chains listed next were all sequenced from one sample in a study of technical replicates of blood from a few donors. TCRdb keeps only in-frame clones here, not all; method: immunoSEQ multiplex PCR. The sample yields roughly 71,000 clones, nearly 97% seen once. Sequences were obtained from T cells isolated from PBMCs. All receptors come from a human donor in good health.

As DNA, the CDR3 is TGCAGCGTTGAGGCCCAGGGGCCGCCACCCTATGGCTACACCTTC. Translating it yields CSVEAQGPPPYGYTF. J is TRBJ1-2 and V is TRBV29-1, with a possible D match to TRBD1 (6 bases). CDR1 and CDR2 from the germline V gene are SQVTM and ANQGSEA. V was pared by 3 bases and J by 4 bases, with 18 bases between. The CDR3 runs to 15 residues.

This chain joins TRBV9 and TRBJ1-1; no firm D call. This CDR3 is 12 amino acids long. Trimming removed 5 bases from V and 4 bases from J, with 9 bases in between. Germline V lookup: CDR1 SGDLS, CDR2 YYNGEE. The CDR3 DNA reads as TGTGCCAGCAGAAGGGCGGGCACTGAAGCTTTCTTT. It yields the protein CASRRAGTEAFF.

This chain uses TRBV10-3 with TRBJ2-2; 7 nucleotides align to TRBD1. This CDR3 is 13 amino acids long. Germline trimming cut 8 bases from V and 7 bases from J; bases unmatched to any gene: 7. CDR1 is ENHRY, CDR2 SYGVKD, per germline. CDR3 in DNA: TGTGCCATCGGACAGGAGTCCGGCGGGGAGCTGTTTTTT. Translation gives CAIGQESGGELFF.

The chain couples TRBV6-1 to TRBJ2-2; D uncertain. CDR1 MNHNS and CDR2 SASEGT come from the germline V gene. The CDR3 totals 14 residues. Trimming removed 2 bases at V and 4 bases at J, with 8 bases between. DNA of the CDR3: TGTGCCAGCAGTGAACAACGAGGCACCGGGGAGCTGTTTTTT. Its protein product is CASSEQRGTGELFF.

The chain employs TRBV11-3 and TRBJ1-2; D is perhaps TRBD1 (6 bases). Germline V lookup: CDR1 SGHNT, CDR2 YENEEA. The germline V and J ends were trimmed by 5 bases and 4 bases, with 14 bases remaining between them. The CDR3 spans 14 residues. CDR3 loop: CASSPLDRFYGYTF. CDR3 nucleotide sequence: TGTGCCAGCAGCCCTTTGGACAGATTCTATGGCTACACCTTC.

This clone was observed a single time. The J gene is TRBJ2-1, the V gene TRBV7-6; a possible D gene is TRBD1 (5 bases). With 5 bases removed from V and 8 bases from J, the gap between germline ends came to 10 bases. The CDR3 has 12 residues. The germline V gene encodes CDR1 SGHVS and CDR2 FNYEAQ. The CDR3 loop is CASSHRQYEQFF. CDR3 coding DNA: TGTGCCAGCAGCCACCGACAGTATGAGCAGTTCTTC.

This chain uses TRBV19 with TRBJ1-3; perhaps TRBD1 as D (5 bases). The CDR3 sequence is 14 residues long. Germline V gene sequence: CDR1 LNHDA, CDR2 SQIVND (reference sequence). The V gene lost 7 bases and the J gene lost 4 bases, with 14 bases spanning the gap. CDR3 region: CASTQGGAGNTIYF. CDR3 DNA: TGTGCCAGTACCCAGGGCGGTGCGGGAAACACCATATATTTT.

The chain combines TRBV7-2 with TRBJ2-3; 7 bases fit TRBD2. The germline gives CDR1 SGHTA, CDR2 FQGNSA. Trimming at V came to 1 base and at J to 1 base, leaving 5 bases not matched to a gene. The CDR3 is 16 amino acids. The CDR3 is CASSLVGAGGTDTQYF. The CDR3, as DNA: TGTGCCAGCAGCTTAGTTGGGGCGGGGGGCACAGATACGCAGTATTTT. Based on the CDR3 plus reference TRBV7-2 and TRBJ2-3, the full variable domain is GAGVSQSPSNKVTEKGKDVELRCDPISGHTALYWYRQSLGQGLEFLIYFQGNSAPDKSGLPSDRFSAERTGGSVSTLTIQRTQQEDSAVYLCASSLVGAGGTDTQYFGPGTRLTVL.

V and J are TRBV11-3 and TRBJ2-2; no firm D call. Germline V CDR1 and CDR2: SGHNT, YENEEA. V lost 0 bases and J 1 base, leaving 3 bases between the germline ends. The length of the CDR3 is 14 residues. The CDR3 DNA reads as TGTGCCAGCAGCTTAGACGGGAACACCGGGGAGCTGTTTTTT. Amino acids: CASSLDGNTGELFF.

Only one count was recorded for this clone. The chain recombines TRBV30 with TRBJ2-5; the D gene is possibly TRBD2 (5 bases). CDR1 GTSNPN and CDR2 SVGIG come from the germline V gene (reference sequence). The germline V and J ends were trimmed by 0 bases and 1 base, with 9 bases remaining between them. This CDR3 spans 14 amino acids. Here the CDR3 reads CAWSVGRGQETQYF. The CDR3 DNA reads TGTGCCTGGAGTGTTGGACGGGGCCAAGAGACCCAGTACTTC.

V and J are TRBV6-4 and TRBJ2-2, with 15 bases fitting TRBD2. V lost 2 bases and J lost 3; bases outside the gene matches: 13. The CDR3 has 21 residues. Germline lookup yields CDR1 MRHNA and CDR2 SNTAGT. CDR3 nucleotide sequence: TGTGCCAGCAGTGACCCTTCATCCGGGACTAGCGGGGGGACCTACACCGGGGAGCTGTTTTTT. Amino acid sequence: CASSDPSSGTSGGTYTGELFF.

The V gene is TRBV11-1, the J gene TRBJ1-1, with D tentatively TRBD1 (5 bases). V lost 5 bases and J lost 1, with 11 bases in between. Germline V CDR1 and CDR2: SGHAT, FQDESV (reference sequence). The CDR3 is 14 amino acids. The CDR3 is CASSARQTNTEAFF. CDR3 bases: TGTGCCAGCAGCGCACGACAGACGAACACTGAAGCTTTCTTT.

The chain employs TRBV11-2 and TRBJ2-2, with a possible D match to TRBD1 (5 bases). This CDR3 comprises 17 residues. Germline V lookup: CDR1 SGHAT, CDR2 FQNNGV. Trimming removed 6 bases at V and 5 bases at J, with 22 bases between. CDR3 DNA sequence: TGTGCCAGCAGGGTGACCAGGGCAGGGCCATTTACCGGGGAGCTGTTTTTT. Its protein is CASRVTRAGPFTGELFF.

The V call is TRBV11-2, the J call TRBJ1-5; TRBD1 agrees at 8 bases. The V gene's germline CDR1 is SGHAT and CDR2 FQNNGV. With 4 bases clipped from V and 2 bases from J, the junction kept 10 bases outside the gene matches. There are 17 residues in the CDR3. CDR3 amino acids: CASSSGSDRGRNQPQHF. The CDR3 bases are TGTGCCAGCAGCTCAGGGTCCGACAGGGGACGCAATCAGCCCCAGCATTTT. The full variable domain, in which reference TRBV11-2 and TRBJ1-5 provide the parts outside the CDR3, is EAGVAQSPRYKIIEKRQSVAFWCNPISGHATLYWYQQILGQGPKLLIQFQNNGVVDDSQLPKDRFSAERLKGVDSTLKIQPAKLEDSAVYLCASSSGSDRGRNQPQHFGDGTRLSIL.

Written as DNA, the CDR3 is TGTGCCAGCAGTTTCGGGATGTACAGGGGTGAGGAGACCCAGTACTTC. Its translation is CASSFGMYRGEETQYF. The rearrangement links TRBV6-6 to TRBJ2-5, with 7 nucleotides matching TRBD1. V shed 4 bases, J shed 5 bases, and the junction held 13 bases outside the gene matches. The CDR3 sequence is 16 residues long. Germline CDR1 MNHNY, CDR2 SVGAGI (reference sequence).

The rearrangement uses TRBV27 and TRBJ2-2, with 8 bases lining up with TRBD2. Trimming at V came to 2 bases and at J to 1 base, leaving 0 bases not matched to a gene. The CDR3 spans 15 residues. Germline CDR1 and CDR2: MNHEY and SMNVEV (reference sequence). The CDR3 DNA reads TGTGCCAGCAGTTTAGGGACTAGGAACACCGGGGAGCTGTTTTTT. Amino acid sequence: CASSLGTRNTGELFF.

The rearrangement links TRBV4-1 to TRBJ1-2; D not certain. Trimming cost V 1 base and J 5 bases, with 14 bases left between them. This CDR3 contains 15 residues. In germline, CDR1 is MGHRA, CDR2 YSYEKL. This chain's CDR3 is CASSQVGSDGYGYTF. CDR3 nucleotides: TGCGCCAGCAGCCAAGTGGGCAGTGACGGTTATGGCTACACCTTC.

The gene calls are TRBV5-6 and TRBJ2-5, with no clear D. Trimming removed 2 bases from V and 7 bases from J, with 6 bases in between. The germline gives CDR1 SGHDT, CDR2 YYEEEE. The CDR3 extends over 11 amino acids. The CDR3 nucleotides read TGTGCCAGCAGCTTCGTCGGGACCCAGTACTTC. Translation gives CASSFVGTQYF.

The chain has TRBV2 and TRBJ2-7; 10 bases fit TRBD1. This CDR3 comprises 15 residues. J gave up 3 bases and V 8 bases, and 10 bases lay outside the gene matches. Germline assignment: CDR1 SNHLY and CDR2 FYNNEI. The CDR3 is CASSRGDRGIYEQYF. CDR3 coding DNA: TGTGCCAGCTCTAGAGGGGACAGGGGAATCTACGAGCAGTACTTC.

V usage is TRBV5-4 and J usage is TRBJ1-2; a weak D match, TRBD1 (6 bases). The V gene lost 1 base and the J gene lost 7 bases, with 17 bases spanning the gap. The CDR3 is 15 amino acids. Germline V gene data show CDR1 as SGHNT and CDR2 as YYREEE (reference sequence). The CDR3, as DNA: TGTGCCAGCAGCTTGAGGCACGTCACAGGGAGTGGCTACACCTTC. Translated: CASSLRHVTGSGYTF.

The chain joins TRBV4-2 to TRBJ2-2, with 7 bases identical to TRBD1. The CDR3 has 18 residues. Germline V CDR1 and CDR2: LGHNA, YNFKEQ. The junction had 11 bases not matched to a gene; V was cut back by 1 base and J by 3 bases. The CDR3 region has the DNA TGTGCCAGCAGCCAAGTTAAAATGAGGGGGCGCGACACCGGGGAGCTGTTTTTT. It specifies CASSQVKMRGRDTGELFF.

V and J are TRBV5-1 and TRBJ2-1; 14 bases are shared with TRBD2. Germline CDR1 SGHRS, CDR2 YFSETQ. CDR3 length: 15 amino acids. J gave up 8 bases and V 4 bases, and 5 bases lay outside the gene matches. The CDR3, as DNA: TGCGCCAGCAGCCCTGGGACTAGCGGGAGCTATGAGCAGTTCTTC. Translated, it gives CASSPGTSGSYEQFF.

CDR3: CASSLGGVSPYEQYF. The DNA for the CDR3 is TGTGCCAGCAGTTTGGGAGGTGTATCCCCCTACGAGCAGTACTTC. The chain is built from TRBV6-5 and TRBJ2-7, with D perhaps matching TRBD2 (6 bases). V was cut by 4 bases and J by 2 bases, with 15 bases left in between. The CDR3 loop spans 15 amino acids. Germline assignment: CDR1 MNHEY and CDR2 SVGAGI.

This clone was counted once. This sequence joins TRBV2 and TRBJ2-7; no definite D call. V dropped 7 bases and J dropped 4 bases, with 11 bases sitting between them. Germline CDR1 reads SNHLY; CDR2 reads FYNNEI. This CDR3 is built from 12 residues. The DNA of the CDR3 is TGTGCCAGCATTACCCAGTCTTACGAGCAGTACTTC. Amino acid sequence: CASITQSYEQYF. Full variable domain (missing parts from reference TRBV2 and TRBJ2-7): EPEVTQTPSHQVTQMGQEVILRCVPISNHLYFYWYRQILGQKVEFLVSFYNNEISEKSEIFDDQFSVERPDGSNFTLKIRSTKLEDSAMYFCASITQSYEQYFGPGTRLTVT.

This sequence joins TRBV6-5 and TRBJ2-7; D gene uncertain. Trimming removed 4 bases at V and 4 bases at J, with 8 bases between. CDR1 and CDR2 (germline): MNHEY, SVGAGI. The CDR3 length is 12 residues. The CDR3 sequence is CASSSPTYEQYF. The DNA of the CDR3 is TGTGCCAGCAGTTCCCCGACTTACGAGCAGTACTTC.

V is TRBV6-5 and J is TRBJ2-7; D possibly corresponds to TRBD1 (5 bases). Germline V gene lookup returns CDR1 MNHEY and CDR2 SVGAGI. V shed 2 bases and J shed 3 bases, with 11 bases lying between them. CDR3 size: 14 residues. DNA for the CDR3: TGTGCCAGCAGTTACGGGGCCAGGAACTACGAGCAGTACTTC. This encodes CASSYGARNYEQYF.